The rows below give T cell receptor beta chains drawn from one sample of a study of radiotherapy plus CTLA-4 blockade in lung cancer. Libraries were prepared by immunoSEQ multiplex PCR; TCRdb keeps only in-frame clonotypes and omits some of them. The sample has more than 95,000 clones, roughly 80% seen once. This specimen was peripheral blood, taken from a patient treated with radiotherapy plus ipilimumab. Source of these receptors: a human donor with non-small cell lung cancer who had a partial response to radiotherapy plus ipilimumab. Each CDR3 is given with its conserved first and last residue.

V gene	J gene	CDR3 protein
TRBV14	TRBJ1-1	CASSQFSGDGMNTEAFF
TRBV18	TRBJ1-3	CASSPVSSGNTIYF
TRBV28	TRBJ2-6	CASRIPGATFGANVLTF
TRBV30	TRBJ2-3	CAWSVSRTGGRVDTQYF
TRBV28	TRBJ1-1	CASSITGWGTEAFF
TRBV11-1	TRBJ1-2	CASSPVDSRGYGYTF
TRBV15	TRBJ2-1	CATYATGTGASYNEQFF
TRBV2	TRBJ2-5	CASSATGTSVETQYF
TRBV28	TRBJ1-6	CASSSLQGISPLHF
TRBV27	TRBJ2-2	CASKNQGATGELFF
TRBV5-1	TRBJ2-7	CASSLQGAREQYF
TRBV5-4	TRBJ2-3	CASSFMVGSSTDTQYF
TRBV7-2	TRBJ1-2	CASSSPGQGAYGYTF
TRBV19	TRBJ1-1	CASSMGGTEAFF
TRBV28	TRBJ1-1	CASSLVGTGRTEAFF
TRBV5-1	TRBJ2-2	CASSPPGELFF
TRBV19	TRBJ2-5	CASSPGLAGPQETQYF
TRBV9	TRBJ1-2	CASSGGQGYTF
TRBV6-6	TRBJ2-1	CASSRIGTSAYNEQFF
TRBV18	TRBJ2-4	CASSPPAGLAKNIQYF
TRBV6-6	TRBJ2-1	CASSPGQYQFF
TRBV6-6	TRBJ1-1	CASSYSSFTEAFF
TRBV11-3	TRBJ2-1	CASSLGPDNEQFF
TRBV6-4	TRBJ2-2	CASSQPGTSGSGTGELFF
TRBV9	TRBJ2-1	CASSVTGRAYNEQFF
TRBV19	TRBJ1-1	CASSKQGYTEAFF
TRBV19	TRBJ2-7	CASSITLAGRRVEQYF
TRBV7-9	TRBJ1-6	CASKTGDQPLHF
TRBV25-1	TRBJ1-1	CASLGDSYGVTEAFF
TRBV2	TRBJ2-7	CASSTGFPGQYF
TRBV9	TRBJ2-1	CASSDQGLAGRSSYNEQFF
TRBV6-5	TRBJ2-2	CASDRGANTGELFF